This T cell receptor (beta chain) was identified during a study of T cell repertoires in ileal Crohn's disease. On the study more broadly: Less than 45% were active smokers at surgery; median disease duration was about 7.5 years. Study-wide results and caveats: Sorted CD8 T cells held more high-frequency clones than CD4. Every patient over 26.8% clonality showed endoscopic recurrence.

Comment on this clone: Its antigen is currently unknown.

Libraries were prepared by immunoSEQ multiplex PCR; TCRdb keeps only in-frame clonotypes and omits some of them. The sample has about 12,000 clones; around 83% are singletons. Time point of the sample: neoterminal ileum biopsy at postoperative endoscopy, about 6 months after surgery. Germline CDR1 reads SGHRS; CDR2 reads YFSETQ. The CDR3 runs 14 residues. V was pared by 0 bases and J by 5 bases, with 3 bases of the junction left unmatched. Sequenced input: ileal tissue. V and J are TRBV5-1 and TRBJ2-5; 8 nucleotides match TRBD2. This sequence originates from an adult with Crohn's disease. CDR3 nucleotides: TGCGCCAGCAGCTTGGCCACGGGGGGGGAGACCCAGTACTTC. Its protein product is CASSLATGGETQYF.